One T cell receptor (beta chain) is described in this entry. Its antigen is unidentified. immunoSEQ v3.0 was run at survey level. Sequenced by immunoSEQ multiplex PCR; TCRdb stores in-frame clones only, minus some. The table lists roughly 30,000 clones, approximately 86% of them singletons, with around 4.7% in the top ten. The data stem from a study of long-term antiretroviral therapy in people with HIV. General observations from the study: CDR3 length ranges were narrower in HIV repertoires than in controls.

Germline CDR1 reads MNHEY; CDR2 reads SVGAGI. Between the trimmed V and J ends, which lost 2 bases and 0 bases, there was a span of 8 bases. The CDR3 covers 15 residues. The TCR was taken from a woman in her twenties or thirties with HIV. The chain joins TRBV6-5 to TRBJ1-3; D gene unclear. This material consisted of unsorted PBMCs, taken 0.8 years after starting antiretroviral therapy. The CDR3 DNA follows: TGTGCCAGCAGTTACGATTCGATCTCTGGAAACACCATATATTTT. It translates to CASSYDSISGNTIYF.